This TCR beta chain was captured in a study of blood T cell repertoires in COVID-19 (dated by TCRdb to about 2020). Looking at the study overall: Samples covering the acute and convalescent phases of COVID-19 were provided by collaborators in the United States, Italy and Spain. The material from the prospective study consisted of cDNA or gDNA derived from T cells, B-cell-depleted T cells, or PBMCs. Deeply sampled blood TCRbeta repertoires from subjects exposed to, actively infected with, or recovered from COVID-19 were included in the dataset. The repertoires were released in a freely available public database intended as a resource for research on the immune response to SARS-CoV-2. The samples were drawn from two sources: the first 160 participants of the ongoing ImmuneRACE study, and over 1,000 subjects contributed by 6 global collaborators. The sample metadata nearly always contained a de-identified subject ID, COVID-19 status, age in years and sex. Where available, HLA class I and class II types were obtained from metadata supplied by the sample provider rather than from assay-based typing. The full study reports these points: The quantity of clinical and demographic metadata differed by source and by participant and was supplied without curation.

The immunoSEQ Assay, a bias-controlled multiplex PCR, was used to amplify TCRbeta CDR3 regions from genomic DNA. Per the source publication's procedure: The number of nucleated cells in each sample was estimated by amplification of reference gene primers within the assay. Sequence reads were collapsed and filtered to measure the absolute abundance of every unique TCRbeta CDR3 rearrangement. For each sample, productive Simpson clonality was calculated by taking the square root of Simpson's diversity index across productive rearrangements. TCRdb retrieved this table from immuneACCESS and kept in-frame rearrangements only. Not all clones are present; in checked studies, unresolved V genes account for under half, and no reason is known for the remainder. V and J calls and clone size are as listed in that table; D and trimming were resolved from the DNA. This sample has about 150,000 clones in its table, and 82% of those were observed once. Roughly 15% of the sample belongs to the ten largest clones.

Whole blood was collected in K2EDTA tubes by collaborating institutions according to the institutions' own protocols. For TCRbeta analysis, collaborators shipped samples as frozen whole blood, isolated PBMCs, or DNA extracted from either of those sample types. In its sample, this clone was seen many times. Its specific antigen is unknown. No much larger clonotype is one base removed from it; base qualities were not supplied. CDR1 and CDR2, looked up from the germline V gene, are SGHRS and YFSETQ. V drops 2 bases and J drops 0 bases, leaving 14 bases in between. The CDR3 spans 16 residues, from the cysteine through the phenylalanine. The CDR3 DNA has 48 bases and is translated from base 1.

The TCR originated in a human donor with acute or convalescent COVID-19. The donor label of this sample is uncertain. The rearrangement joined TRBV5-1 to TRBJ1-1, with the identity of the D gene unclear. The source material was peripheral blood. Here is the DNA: TGCGCCAGCAGCTTCGAGGGCCGGGCCATGAACACTGAAGCTTTCTTT. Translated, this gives CASSFEGRAMNTEAFF.